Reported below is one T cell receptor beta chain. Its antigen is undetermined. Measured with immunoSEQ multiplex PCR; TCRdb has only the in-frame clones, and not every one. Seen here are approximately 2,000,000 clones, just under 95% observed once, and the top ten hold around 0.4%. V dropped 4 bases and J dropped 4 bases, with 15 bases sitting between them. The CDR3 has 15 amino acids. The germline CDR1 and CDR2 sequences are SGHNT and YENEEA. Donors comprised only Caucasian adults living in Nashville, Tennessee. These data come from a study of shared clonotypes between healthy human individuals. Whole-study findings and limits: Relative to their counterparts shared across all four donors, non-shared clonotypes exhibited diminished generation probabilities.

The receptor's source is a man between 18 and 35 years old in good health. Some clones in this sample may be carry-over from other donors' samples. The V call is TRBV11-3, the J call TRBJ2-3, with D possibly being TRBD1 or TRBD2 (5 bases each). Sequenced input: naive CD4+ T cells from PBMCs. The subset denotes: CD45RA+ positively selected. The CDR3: CASSSSGTGPDTQYF. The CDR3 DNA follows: TGTGCCAGCAGCTCGTCCGGGACCGGTCCAGATACGCAGTATTTT.